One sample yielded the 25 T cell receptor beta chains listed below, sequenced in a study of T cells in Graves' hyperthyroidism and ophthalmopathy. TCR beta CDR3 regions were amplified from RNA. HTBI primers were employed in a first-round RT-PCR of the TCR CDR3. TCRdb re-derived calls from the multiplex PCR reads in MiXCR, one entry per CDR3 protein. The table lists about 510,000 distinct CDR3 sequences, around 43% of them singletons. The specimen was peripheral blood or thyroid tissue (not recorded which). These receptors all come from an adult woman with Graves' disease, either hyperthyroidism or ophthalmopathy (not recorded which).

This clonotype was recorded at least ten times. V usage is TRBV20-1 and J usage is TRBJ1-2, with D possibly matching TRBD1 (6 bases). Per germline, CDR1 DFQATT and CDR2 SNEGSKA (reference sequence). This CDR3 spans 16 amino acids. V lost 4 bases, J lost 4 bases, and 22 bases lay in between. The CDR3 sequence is CSATGAMGAFPYGYTF. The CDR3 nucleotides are TGCAGTGCTACCGGGGCTATGGGGGCGTTTCCCTATGGCTACACCTTC.

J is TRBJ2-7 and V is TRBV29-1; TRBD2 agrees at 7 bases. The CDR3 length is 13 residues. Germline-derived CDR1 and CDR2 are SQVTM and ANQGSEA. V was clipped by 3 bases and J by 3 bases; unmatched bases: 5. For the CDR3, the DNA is TGCAGCGTTGAGGGACTAATCCTCTACGAGCAGTACTTC. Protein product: CSVEGLILYEQYF.

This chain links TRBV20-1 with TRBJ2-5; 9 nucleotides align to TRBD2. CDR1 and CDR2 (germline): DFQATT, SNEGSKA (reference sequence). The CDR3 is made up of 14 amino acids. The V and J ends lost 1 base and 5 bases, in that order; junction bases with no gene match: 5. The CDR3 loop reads CSARVAGGGETQYF. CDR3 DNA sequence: TGCAGTGCTAGAGTTGCGGGAGGGGGGGAGACCCAGTACTTC.

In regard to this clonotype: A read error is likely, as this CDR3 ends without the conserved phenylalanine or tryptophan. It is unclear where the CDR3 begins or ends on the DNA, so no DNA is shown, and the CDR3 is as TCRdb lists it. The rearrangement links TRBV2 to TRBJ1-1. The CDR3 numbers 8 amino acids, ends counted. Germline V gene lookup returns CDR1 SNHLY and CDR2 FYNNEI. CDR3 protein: CASSEVSS.

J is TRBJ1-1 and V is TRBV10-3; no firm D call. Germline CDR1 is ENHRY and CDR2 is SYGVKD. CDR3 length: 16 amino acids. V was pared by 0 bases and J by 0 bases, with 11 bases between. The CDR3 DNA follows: TGTGCCATCAGTGAGTCAGCCGGGTTCATGAACACTGAAGCTTTCTTT. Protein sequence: CAISESAGFMNTEAFF.

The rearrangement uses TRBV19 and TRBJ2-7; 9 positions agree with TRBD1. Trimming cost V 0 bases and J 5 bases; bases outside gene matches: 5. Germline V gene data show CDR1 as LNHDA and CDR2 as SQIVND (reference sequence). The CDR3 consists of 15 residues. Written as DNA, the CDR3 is TGTGCCAGTAGTATAGATCGGGACAGGGCGCACGAGCAGTACTTC. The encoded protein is CASSIDRDRAHEQYF.

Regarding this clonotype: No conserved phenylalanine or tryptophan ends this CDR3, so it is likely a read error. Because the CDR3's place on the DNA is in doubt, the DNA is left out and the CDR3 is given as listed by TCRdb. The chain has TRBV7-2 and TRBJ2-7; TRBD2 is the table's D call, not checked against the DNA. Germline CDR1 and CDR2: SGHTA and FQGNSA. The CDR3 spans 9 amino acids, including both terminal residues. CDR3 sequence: CASSLTATS.

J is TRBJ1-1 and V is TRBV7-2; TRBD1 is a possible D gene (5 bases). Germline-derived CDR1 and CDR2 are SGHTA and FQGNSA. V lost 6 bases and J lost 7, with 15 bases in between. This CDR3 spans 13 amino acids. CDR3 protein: CASRPQGWVEAFF. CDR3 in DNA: TGTGCCAGCAGGCCTCAGGGTTGGGTTGAAGCTTTCTTT.

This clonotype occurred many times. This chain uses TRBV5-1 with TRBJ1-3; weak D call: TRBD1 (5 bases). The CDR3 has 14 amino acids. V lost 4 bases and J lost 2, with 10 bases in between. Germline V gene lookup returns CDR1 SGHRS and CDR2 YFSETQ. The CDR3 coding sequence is TGCGCCAGCAGCGGGGCGCAAACTGGAAACACCATATATTTT. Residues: CASSGAQTGNTIYF.

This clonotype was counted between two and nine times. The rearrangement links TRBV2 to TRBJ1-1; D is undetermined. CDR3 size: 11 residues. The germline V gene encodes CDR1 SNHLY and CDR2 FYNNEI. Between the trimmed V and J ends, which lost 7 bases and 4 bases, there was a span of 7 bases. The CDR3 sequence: CASKGGTEAFF. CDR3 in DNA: TGTGCCAGCAAGGGAGGCACTGAAGCTTTCTTT.

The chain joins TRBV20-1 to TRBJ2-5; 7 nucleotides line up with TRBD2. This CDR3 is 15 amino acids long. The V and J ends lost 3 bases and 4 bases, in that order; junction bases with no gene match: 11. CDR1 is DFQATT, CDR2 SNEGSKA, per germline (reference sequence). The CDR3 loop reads CSASRTSGRLETQYF. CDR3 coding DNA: TGCAGTGCTAGTAGGACCTCCGGGAGGTTAGAGACCCAGTACTTC.

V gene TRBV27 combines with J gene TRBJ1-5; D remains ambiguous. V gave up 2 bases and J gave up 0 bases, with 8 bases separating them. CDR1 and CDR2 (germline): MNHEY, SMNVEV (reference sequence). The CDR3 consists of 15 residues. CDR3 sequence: CASSLSRGSNQPQHF. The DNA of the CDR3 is TGTGCCAGCAGTTTAAGTCGGGGTAGCAATCAGCCCCAGCATTTT.

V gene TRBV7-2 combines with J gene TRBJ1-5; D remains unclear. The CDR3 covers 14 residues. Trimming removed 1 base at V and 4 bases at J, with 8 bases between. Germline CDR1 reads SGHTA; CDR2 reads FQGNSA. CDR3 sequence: CASSLDSTNQPQHF. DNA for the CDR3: TGTGCCAGCAGCTTAGATAGTACGAATCAGCCCCAGCATTTT.

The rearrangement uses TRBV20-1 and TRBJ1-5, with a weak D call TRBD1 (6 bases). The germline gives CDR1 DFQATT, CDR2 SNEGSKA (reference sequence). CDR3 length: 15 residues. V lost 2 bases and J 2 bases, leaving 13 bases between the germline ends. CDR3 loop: CSARTGSGGNQPQHF. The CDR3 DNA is TGCAGTGCTAGAACAGGGAGTGGGGGCAATCAGCCCCAGCATTTT.

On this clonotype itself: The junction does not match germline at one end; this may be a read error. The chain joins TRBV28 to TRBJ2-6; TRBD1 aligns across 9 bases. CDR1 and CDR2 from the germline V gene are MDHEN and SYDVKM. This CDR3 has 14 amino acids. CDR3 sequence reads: CASSTTTGGNVLTF. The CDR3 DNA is TGTGCCAGCAGTACGACGACAGGGGGCAACGTCCTGACTTTC. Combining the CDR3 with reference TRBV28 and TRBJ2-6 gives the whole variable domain DVKVTQSSRYLVKRTGEKVFLECVQDMDHENMFWYRQDPGLGLRLIYFSYDVKMKEKGDIPEGYSVSREKKERFSLILESASTNQTSMYLCASSTTTGGNVLTFGAGSRLTVL.

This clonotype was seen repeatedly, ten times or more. The chain's CDR3 is CASSPDSSNQPQHF. The CDR3 bases are TGTGCCAGCAGTCCAGACAGTAGCAATCAGCCCCAGCATTTT. This rearrangement joins TRBV6-4 to TRBJ1-5; D is possibly TRBD1 (5 bases). Trimming shortened V by 5 bases and J by 0 bases, and 8 bases separated the two germline ends. CDR3 length: 14 amino acids. Germline V gene lookup returns CDR1 MRHNA and CDR2 SNTAGT.

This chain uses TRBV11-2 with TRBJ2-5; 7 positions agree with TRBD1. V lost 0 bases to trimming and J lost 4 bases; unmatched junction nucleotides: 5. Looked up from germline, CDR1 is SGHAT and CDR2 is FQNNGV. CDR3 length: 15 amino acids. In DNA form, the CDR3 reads TGTGCCAGCAGCTTAGAGACAGGGATAGGAGAGACCCAGTACTTC. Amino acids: CASSLETGIGETQYF.

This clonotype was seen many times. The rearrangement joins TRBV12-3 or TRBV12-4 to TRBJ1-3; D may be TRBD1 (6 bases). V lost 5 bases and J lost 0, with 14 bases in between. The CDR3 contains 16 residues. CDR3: CASSPRTAISGNTIYF. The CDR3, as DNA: TGTGCCAGCAGTCCAAGGACAGCCATCTCTGGAAACACCATATATTTT.

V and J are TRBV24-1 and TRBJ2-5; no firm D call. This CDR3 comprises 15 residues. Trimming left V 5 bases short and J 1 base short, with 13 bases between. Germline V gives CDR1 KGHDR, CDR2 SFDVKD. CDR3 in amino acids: CATSAQRAIQETQYF. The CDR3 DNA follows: TGTGCCACCAGTGCCCAACGGGCGATCCAAGAGACCCAGTACTTC.

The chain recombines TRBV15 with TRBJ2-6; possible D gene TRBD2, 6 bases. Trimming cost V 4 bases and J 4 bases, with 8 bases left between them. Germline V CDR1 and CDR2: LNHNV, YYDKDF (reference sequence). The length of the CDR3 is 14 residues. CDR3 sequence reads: CATSTGAGANVLTF. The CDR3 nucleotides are TGTGCCACCAGCACGGGAGCCGGGGCCAACGTCCTGACTTTC.

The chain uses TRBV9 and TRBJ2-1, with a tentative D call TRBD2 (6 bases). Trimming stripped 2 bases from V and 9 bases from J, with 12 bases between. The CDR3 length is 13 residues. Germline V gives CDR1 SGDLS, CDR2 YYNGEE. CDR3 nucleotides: TGTGCCAGCAGCGTGGTCCCAGCGGGTGAGCAGTTCTTC. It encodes CASSVVPAGEQFF.

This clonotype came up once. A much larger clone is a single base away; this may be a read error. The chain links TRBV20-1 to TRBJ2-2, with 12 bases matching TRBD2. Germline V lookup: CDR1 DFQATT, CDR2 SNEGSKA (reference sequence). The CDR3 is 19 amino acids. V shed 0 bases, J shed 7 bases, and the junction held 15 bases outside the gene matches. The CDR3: CSARDSASGRALRSGELFF. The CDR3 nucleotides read TGCAGTGCTAGAGATAGTGCTAGCGGGAGGGCCCTCCGAAGCGGGGAGCTGTTTTTT.

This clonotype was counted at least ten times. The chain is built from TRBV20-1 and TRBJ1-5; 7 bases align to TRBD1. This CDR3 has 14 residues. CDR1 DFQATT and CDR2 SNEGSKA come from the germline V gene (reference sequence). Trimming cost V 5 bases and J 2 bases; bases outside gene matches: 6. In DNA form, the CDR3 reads TGCAGTGCTCGGGAGGGGGCCGGCAATCAGCCCCAGCATTTT. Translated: CSAREGAGNQPQHF.

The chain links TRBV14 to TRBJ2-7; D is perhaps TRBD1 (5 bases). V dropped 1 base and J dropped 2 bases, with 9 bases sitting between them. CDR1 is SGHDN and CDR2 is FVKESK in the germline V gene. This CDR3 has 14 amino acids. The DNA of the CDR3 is TGTGCCAGCAGCCAAGGACAGAACGCCTACGAGCAGTACTTC. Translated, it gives CASSQGQNAYEQYF.

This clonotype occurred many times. CDR3 DNA sequence: TGTGCCAGCTCACCAATGGTGTCGGAGACCCAGTACTTC. Its protein is CASSPMVSETQYF. The chain employs TRBV18 and TRBJ2-5; D call uncertain. Germline CDR1 and CDR2: KGHSH and LQKENI. Trimming shortened V by 2 bases and J by 5 bases, and 9 bases separated the two germline ends. There are 13 residues in the CDR3.